This TCR beta chain was obtained from a study of T-cell reconstitution after alpha-beta-depleted transplantation in children. Library preparation (for TCRbeta) was performed with unique molecular identifiers. Each CDR3 protein gets one entry after TCRdb re-called the PCR reads with MiXCR. Here the sample spans over 550,000 distinct CDR3 sequences, under 12% being singletons. The CDR3 covers 16 residues. V lost 2 bases to trimming and J lost 5 bases, with 18 bases between them. Per the germline V gene, CDR1 is MGHDK and CDR2 is SYGVNS. V and J are TRBV25-1 and TRBJ2-5, with D maybe TRBD2 (6 bases). Source: PBMCs from the stem cell graft donor, taken from the stem cell graft. The TCR originated in a human donor who donated a stem cell graft to a child with acute myeloid leukemia. The CDR3 reads CASSEGSGASRETQYF. CDR3 bases: TGTGCCAGCAGTGAAGGGTCGGGAGCCTCCAGGGAGACCCAGTACTTC.